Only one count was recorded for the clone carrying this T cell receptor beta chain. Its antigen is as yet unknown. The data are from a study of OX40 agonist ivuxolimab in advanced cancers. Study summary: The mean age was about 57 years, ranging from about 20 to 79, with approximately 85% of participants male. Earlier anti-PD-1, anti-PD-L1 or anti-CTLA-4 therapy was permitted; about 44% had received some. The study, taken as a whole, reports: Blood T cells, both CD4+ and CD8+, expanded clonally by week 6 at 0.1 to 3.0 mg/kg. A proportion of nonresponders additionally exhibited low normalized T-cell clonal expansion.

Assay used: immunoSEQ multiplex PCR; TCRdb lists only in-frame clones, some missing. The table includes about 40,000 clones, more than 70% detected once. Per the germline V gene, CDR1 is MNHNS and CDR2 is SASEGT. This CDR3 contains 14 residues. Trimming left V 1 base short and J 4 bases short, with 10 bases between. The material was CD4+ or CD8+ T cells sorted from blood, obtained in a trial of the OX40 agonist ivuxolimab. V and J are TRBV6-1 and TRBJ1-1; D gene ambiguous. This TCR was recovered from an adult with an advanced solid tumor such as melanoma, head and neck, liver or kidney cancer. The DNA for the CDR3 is TGTGCCAGCAGTGAAGTGGAGGTGACCACTGAAGCTTTCTTT. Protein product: CASSEVEVTTEAFF.